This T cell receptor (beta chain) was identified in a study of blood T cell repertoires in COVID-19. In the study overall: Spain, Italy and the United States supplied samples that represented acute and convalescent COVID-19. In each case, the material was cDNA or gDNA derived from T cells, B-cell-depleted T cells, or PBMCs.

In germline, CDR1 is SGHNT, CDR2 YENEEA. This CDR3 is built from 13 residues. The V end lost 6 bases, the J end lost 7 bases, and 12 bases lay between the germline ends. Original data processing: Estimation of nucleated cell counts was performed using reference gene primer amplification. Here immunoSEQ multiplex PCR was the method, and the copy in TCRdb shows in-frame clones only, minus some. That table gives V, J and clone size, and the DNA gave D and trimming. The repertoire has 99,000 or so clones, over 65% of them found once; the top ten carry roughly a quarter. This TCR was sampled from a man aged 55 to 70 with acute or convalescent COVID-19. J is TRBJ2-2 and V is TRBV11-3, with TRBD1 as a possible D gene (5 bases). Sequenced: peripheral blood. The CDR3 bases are TGTGCCAGCAGTTTCAGGGAATTCGGGGAGCTGTTTTTT. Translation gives CASSFREFGELFF.